What follows describes a single TCR beta chain. The repertoire was sequenced with immunoSEQ multiplex PCR; TCRdb's copy has only in-frame clones and lacks some. The top ten hold around 5.6% of the sample, which has 85,000 to 90,000 clones, around 85% seen once. This record comes from a study of identifying expanded T cells in peripheral blood. V dropped 2 bases and J dropped 3; count of bases not matched to a gene: 3. Germline V CDR1 and CDR2: SGHVS, FNYEAQ. This CDR3 has 15 amino acids. The rearrangement uses TRBV7-6 and TRBJ1-1; 10 bases fit TRBD1. Input material: blood. This sequence was found in a person aged 18 to 69 in good health. For the CDR3, the DNA is TGTGCCAGCAGCTTACTGGGGACAGGGGACACTGAAGCTTTCTTT. Protein: CASSLLGTGDTEAFF.